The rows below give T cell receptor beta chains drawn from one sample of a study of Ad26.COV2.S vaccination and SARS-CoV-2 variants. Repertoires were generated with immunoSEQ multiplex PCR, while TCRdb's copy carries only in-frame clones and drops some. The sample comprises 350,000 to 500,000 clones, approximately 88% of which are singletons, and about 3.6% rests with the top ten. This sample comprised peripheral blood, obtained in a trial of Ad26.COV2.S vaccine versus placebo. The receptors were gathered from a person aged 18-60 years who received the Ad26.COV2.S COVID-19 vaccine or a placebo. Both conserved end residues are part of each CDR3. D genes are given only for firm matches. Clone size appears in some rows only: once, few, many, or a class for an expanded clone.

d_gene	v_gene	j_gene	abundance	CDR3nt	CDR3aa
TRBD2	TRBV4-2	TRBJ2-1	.	TGTGCCAGCAGCCAAGGACTAGCGGGTAGTGAGCAGTTCTTC	CASSQGLAGSEQFF
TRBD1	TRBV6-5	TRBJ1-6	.	TGTGCCAGCAGTTACTCGGGACAGGTCCAAAATTCACCCCTCCACTTT	CASSYSGQVQNSPLHF
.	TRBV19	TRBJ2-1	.	TGTGCCAGTAGTCTGGGGGGGGCGTACAATGAGCAGTTCTTC	CASSLGGAYNEQFF
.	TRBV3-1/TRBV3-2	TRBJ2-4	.	TGTGCCAGCAGCCAAGAGGGCAGGCCGACTAAAAACATTCAGTACTTC	CASSQEGRPTKNIQYF
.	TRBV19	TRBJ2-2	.	TGTGCCAGTAGTCTTCAGGGGGGCCCCGGGGAGCTGTTTTTT	CASSLQGGPGELFF
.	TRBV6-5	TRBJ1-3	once	TGTGCCAGCAGCTTACAAGGGGACACCATATATTTT	CASSLQGDTIYF
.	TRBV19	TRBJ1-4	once	TGTGCCAGTAATCAGGGGCAAAATGAAAAACTGTTTTTT	CASNQGQNEKLFF
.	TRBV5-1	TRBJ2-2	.	TGCGCCAGCAGGAATGGAAGACTCGGACCCACCGGGGAGCTGTTTTTT	CASRNGRLGPTGELFF
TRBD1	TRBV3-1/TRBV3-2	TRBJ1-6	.	TGTGCCAGCAGCCCCTCGGGACAGGGTTATTCACCCCTCCACTTT	CASSPSGQGYSPLHF
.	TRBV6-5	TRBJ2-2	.	TGTGCCAGCAGTTACGCCGAGACCGGGGAGCTGTTTTTT	CASSYAETGELFF
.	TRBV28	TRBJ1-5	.	TGTGCCAGCAGTTTCGGCAATCAGCCCCAGCATTTT	CASSFGNQPQHF
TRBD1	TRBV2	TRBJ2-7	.	TGTGCCAGCAGTGAAGGGACAGGGTACTACGAGCAGTACTTC	CASSEGTGYYEQYF
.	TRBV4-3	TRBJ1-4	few	TGCGCCAGCAGCTTCAGGGCAACTAATGAAAAACTGTTTTTT	CASSFRATNEKLFF
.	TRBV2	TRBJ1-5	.	TGTGCCAGCAGTGACGGACGGGACAATCAGCCCCAGCATTTT	CASSDGRDNQPQHF
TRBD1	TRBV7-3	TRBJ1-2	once	TGTGCCAGCAGCCTAACTGGACAGGGAGGCTATGGCTACACCTTC	CASSLTGQGGYGYTF
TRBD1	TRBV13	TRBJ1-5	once	TGTGCCAGCAGCTTAGGGCAGGGGGATCAGCCCCAGCATTTT	CASSLGQGDQPQHF
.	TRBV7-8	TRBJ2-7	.	TGTGCCAGCAGCTACGGCGAGCAGTACTTC	CASSYGEQYF
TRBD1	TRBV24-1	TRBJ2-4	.	TGTGCCACCAGTGATTTGGACAGGGGAAACATTCAGTACTTC	CATSDLDRGNIQYF
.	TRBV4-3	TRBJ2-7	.	TGCGCCAGCAGCCAACAATTACGTGGGCCGGGCGAGCAGTACTTC	CASSQQLRGPGEQYF
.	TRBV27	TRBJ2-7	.	TGTGCCAGCAGTTCGTTAACCCCGGGACACACCTACGAGCAGTACTTC	CASSSLTPGHTYEQYF
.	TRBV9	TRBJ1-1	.	TGTGCCAGCAGCCCAAGCGGCGGCACTGAAGCTTTCTTT	CASSPSGGTEAFF
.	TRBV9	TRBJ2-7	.	TGTGCCAGCAGCGTAGGGGGAAATAACGAGCAGTACTTC	CASSVGGNNEQYF
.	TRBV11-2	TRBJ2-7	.	TGTGCCAGCAGCTTAAATCCAGGGACAACCTACGAGCAGTACTTC	CASSLNPGTTYEQYF
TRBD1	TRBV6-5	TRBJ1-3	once	TGTGCCAGCAGTTTTTCGACAGGGGGCTATGGAAACACCATATATTTT	CASSFSTGGYGNTIYF
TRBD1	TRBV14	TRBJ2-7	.	TGTGCCAGCAGCCAAGATTCAGGGGGAGTGAAGTACTTC	CASSQDSGGVKYF
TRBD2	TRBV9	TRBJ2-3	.	TGTGCCAGCAGCGTAGCTAGCGGGGGGGCCGCTACGCAGTATTTT	CASSVASGGAATQYF
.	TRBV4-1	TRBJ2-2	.	TGCGCCAGCAGCCAGTCCACGAAGACCGGGGAGCTGTTTTTT	CASSQSTKTGELFF
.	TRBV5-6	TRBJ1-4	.	TGTGCCAGCAGCATAAAAGCCCGGGGTAATGAAAAACTGTTTTTT	CASSIKARGNEKLFF
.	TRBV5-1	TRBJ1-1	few	TGCGCCAGCAGCTTGGATACTGAAGCTTTCTTT	CASSLDTEAFF
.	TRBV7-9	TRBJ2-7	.	TGTGCCAGCAGCTCCGTTCGCTACGAGCAGTACTTC	CASSSVRYEQYF
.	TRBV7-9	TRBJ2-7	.	TGTGCCAGCAGCCCCTACTACGAGCAGTACTTC	CASSPYYEQYF
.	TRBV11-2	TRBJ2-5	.	TGTGCCAGCGGGTCTTCCGGGGAGACCCAGTACTTC	CASGSSGETQYF
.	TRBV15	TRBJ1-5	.	TGTGCCACCAGCAGAGACAGGGCGGATCAGCCCCAGCATTTT	CATSRDRADQPQHF
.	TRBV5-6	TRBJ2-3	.	TGTGCCAGCAGCTTCACAGATACGCAGTATTTT	CASSFTDTQYF
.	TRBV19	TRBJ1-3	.	TGTGCCAGTAGTATCGGGACTACCTCTGGAAACACCATATATTTT	CASSIGTTSGNTIYF
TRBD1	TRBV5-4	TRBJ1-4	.	TGTGCCAGCAGCTTACAGGGGACTAATGAAAAACTGTTTTTT	CASSLQGTNEKLFF
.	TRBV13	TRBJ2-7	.	TGTGCCAGCAGCTTAGGAAGGGGCGGGGAGCAGTACTTC	CASSLGRGGEQYF
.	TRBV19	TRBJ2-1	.	TGTGCCAGTAGTACAGGGATTGGCTCCTACAATGAGCAGTTCTTC	CASSTGIGSYNEQFF
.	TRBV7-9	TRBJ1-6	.	TGTGCCAGCAGCCTTGGGGCAGGGGAAGATTCACCCCTCCACTTT	CASSLGAGEDSPLHF
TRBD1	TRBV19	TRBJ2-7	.	TGTGCCAGTAGTTGGGCGAAGGGGGCTATATACGAGCAGTACTTC	CASSWAKGAIYEQYF
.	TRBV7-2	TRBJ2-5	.	TGTGCCAGCAGCCTAGACCTGGGTACAGAGACCCAGTACTTC	CASSLDLGTETQYF